This TCR beta chain was observed in a study of PD-L1 blockade in urothelial cancer. As for the study in general: Patients with male sex and bladder-origin urothelial cancer accounted for about 85% of the roughly 30 enrolled.

Sequencing used immunoSEQ multiplex PCR; TCRdb keeps in-frame clones, though not all of them. The table lists around 80,000 clones, 85% to 95% of them singletons. CDR1 is WNHNN, CDR2 SYGVQD, per germline (reference sequence). Trimming pared 1 base from V and 2 bases from J, leaving 11 bases between. There are 15 residues in the CDR3. This clone was seen a few times. The time point was: peripheral blood 6 weeks after treatment start. J is TRBJ2-5 and V is TRBV10-1; no clear D. The sequence was obtained from a woman of 80 years or more with urothelial cancer. The source material was PBMCs, sampled around atezolizumab (anti-PD-L1) treatment. CDR3 coding DNA: TGCGCCAGCAGTGAGTGGGCAGGTCAGCAAGAGACCCAGTACTTC. This encodes CASSEWAGQQETQYF.